The table lists the clone carrying this T cell receptor (beta chain) with many counts. The target antigen is unknown. No progression to ophthalmopathy during 18 months of follow-up defined stable disease. Diagnostic assessment was based on clinical symptoms, serum thyroxine and TRAb, thyroid ultrasound and orbital computed tomography. This sample is part of a study of T cells in Graves' hyperthyroidism and ophthalmopathy. RNA transcripts provided the source from which TCR beta CDR3 regions were amplified. Carried out on the TCR CDR3, a first-round RT-PCR used the HTBI primer set. TCRdb used MiXCR to reprocess the multiplex PCR reads, holding one entry per CDR3 protein. The sample has about 680,000 distinct CDR3 sequences, around a third seen once. Study observations and caveats: Ophthalmopathy could be told apart from stable hyperthyroidism with a 13 V-J model.

The TCR sequence derives from a woman between 35 and 50 years old with Graves' hyperthyroidism. What was sequenced was blood.

The CDR3 nucleotides read TGTGCCAGCGTCGTTTCACCCCTCCACTTT. Translating gives CASVVSPLHF. V and J are TRBV6-5 and TRBJ1-6; D call uncertain. The germline V gene encodes CDR1 MNHEY and CDR2 SVGAGI. V was pared by 8 bases and J by 9 bases, with 5 bases between. The CDR3 loop spans 10 amino acids.